Following are 5 T cell receptor beta chains from one sample sequenced in a study of blood T cells in healthy people across ages. For the second PCR, which ran for roughly 6 to 12 cycles, a sample-barcoded 5' primer and a J-beta primer mix were used. TCRdb called the 5' RACE reads again in MiXCR, with one record for every CDR3 protein. Among around 1,600,000 distinct CDR3 sequences listed, about 45% were seen once. The sample was blood. The receptors shown here come from a woman aged 18 to 35 in good health.

The chain couples TRBV9 to TRBJ2-1, with no clear D. Germline-derived CDR1 and CDR2 are SGDLS and YYNGEE. The CDR3 sequence is 15 residues long. V lost 0 bases and J 7 bases, leaving 14 bases between the germline ends. The CDR3: CASSVGLGPGNEQFF. The CDR3 coding sequence is TGTGCCAGCAGCGTAGGTCTAGGGCCGGGTAATGAGCAGTTCTTC.

This clonotype was seen more than once but under ten times. The V call is TRBV29-1, the J call TRBJ2-1; maybe TRBD1 (6 bases). This CDR3 region has 11 residues. Trimming removed 8 bases from V and 8 bases from J, with 13 bases in between. The germline V gene has CDR1 SQVTM and CDR2 ANQGSEA. CDR3 amino acids: CSIQGEDEQFF. The CDR3 nucleotides are TGCAGCATACAGGGAGAGGATGAGCAGTTCTTC.

This sequence joins TRBV2 and TRBJ2-1; D gene unclear. Trimming removed 7 bases at V and 0 bases at J, with 10 bases between. Germline CDR1 and CDR2: SNHLY and FYNNEI. The CDR3 extends over 14 amino acids. The CDR3 region has the DNA TGTGCCAGCACCCCGGTTTACTCCTACAATGAGCAGTTCTTC. Protein product: CASTPVYSYNEQFF.

The genes are TRBV12-5 and TRBJ2-7; D is perhaps TRBD1 or TRBD2 (5 bases each). The CDR3 loop spans 15 amino acids. With 5 bases removed from V and 3 bases from J, the gap between germline ends came to 17 bases. Per germline, CDR1 LGHNT and CDR2 FRNRAP. Here the CDR3 reads CASGPPGPRYYEQYF. CDR3 in DNA: TGTGCTAGTGGTCCCCCGGGACCGAGATACTACGAGCAGTACTTC.

The chain recombines TRBV7-9 with TRBJ2-7, with 8 bases that match TRBD1. The V gene end was trimmed by 7 bases and the J gene end by 2 bases; junction bases not matched to a gene: 10. This CDR3 has 15 amino acids. CDR1 SEHNR and CDR2 FQNEAQ come from the germline V gene (reference sequence). The CDR3 nucleotides are TGTGCCAGCAACCATGCCGGGACAGGAGCCTACGAGCAGTACTTC. Amino acids: CASNHAGTGAYEQYF.